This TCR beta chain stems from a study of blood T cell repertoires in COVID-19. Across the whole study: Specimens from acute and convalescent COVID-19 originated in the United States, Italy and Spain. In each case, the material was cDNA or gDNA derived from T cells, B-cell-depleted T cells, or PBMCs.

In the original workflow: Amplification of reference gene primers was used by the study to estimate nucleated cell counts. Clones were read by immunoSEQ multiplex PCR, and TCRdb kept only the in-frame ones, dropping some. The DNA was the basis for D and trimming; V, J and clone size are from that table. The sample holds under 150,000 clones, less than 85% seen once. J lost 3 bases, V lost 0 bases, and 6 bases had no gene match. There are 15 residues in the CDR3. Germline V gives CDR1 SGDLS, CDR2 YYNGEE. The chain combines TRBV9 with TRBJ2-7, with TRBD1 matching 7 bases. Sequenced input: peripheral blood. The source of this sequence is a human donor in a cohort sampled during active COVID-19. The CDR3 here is CASSVGDRKVYEQYF. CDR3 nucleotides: TGTGCCAGCAGCGTAGGGGACAGAAAAGTCTACGAGCAGTACTTC.